Listed below are T cell receptor beta chains from one sample, sequenced in a study of radiation and T cells in renal cell carcinoma. The data were produced by immunoSEQ multiplex PCR, yet TCRdb's version contains in-frame clones alone and is incomplete. Of 100,000 to 150,000 clones in the sample, around 80% were seen once. The starting material was blood, obtained from a patient whose treatment included radiotherapy and nephrectomy. Receptors originate from a man in his forties or fifties with renal cell carcinoma. The conserved cysteine and the conserved F or W are not part of the CDR3 here.

TRBJ2-5,TRBV7-3,ASSLRGPEETQY
TRBJ1-1,TRBV7-6,ASRKGVGDTEAF
TRBJ1-1,TRBV6-1,ASSELGGRWVNTEAF
TRBJ2-3,TRBV15,ATSRDGDTQY
TRBJ2-5,TRBV2,ASKYTVMEGETQY
TRBJ1-5,TRBV6-5,ASSPSQDQPQH
TRBJ1-4,TRBV19,ASSWGTGDREKLF
TRBJ2-1,TRBV30,AWSPGTSSYNEQF
TRBJ1-5,TRBV27,ASSFVYRGGNQPQH
TRBJ2-1,TRBV6-4,ASSEGSGYYNEQF
TRBJ2-4,TRBV21-1,ASSKGQGEQEIILAKNIQY
TRBJ2-7,TRBV6-1,ASYPDLRGEGQY
TRBJ2-5,TRBV15,ATSRDRDSLKTQY
TRBJ1-1,TRBV7-9,ASSLSDSRDEAF
TRBJ2-1,TRBV10-2,ASSESRGQQF
TRBJ2-3,TRBV9,ASSVGTATGDTQY
TRBJ2-7,TRBV4-2,ASSQELHRLDRVYEQY
TRBJ1-1,TRBV12-1,ASSFVRQPRGTEAF
TRBJ1-4,TRBV27,ASRGVSSNEKLF
TRBJ2-1,TRBV28,ASSLFGGSSYNEQF
TRBJ2-7,TRBV27,ASSFSGTVSYEQY
TRBJ2-7,TRBV7-9,ASSSDTSYEQY
TRBJ2-7,TRBV11-1,ASSLGGSSYEQY
TRBJ2-7,TRBV5-1,ASRWREVGHEQY
TRBJ2-2,TRBV7-8,ASSWLRDRGIGELF
TRBJ1-1,TRBV11-2,ASSNIPRGNTEAF
TRBJ1-1,TRBV4-1,ASRPGQGFTEAF
TRBJ1-4,TRBV5-1,ASSLGPANEKLF
TRBJ2-2,TRBV30,AWTSSSGFTGELF
TRBJ2-5,TRBV13,ASSYNGRLAGETQY
TRBJ2-7,TRBV7-9,ASSFSSGSGEQY
TRBJ2-3,TRBV5-1,ASSSLAGGTDTQY
TRBJ2-5,TRBV30,AWSVGSSGETQY
TRBJ2-7,TRBV7-8,ASSLGVSSGISYEQY
TRBJ1-2,TRBV27,ASSLSAGVHYGYT